This T cell receptor (beta chain) was captured in a study of monozygotic twins with inflammatory bowel disease (dated by TCRdb to the late 2010s). About the investigation overall: The full study comprised 28 monozygotic twin pairs: nine German pairs (four IBD-concordant, five IBD-discordant) and 19 IBD-discordant Danish pairs. Each individual had, on average, about 151 000 unique TCRalpha sequences and 181 000 unique TCRbeta sequences available for analysis. Disease-associated traits were sought mainly through comparisons between IBD patients and their genetically identical healthy co-twins within discordant pairs.

From each donor, a 2.5 ml peripheral blood sample was collected into PAXgene tubes and kept at -80 degrees C. Without T cell sorting, total RNA was isolated from whole blood using the PAXgene blood miRNA kit on an automated QIAcube. Deep TCRalpha and TCRbeta repertoire profiling with unique molecular barcoding was performed on peripheral blood of monozygotic twin pairs concordant or discordant for inflammatory bowel disease. Smoking habits were recorded for all twin pairs, and individuals were classified as current, former or never smokers. Beyond this particular receptor, the publication reports: Repertoire similarity did not differ between concordant and discordant twins, which could be due to limited statistical power. TCRbeta repertoire diversity, by inverse Simpson index, was decreased in IBD patients compared with their healthy co-twins. No single strong signal or clonotype linked to IBD turned up in the results, so the idea that one exists was not supported. Background noise and inter-individual variability may have been introduced into the repertoires by the differing immunosuppressive treatments among patients. Compared with healthy twins, IBD patients had fewer clonotypes in common with other individuals, a difference most pronounced in patients showing signs of disease activity. Different T cell subtypes could not be distinguished in the analysis.

To prepare the library, 5' RACE was applied. The input for every TCR library was roughly 3,200 ng of total RNA. For each sample, cDNA synthesis with SMARTScribe reverse transcriptase was split into eight separate reactions. Unique molecular identifiers containing a 6-nucleotide sample barcode were introduced through template switching during cDNA synthesis. TCRalpha and TCRbeta cDNA was amplified by two nested PCRs of 16 and 9 cycles, with bead purification after each PCR. Before amplification, cDNA was treated with uracil DNA-glycosylase and purified using the QIAquick PCR purification kit. The second PCR was the step at which Illumina TruSeq-compatible adapters and sample-specific barcodes were added. Library quality and concentration were assessed using TapeStation and Qubit, and 5 ng of each library was pooled. Sequencing of pooled libraries was carried out on an Illumina HiSeq2500 single-index Rapid Run using 2 x 100 bp reads and custom sequencing primers. The original pipeline was this. PCR and sequencing errors were corrected by UMI-based consensus assembly using MiGEC version 1.2.6. MiXCR version 2.1.1 was used to carry out V(D)J alignment, clonotype assembly and CDR3 extraction. To normalise gene usage, clonotype sharing and MAIT/NKT TCR abundance, the analysis used the top 1000, 10 000 and 20 000 clonotypes per sample. Diversity was computed as the inverse Simpson index with the vegan R package after downsampling to 27 000 UMIs. Statistical testing used paired Mann-Whitney U tests on the discordant twin pairs and applied Benjamini-Hochberg correction for multiple testing. After TCRdb reprocessed the reads, each CDR3 protein sequence was kept as one row, without DNA. The V and J calls were determined by TCRdb, not by the authors. The table for this sample shows around 220,000 distinct CDR3 sequences. Of the sample, more than 7.5% is held by the ten largest clones.

The CDR3 runs 17 amino acids, cysteine and phenylalanine included. Only the protein is on record. Per the germline V gene (reference sequence), SGHNT is the CDR1 and YYREEE is the CDR2. With regard to this clonotype: What this receptor recognizes is not known.

The sequenced material came from blood. The receptor was isolated from a human donor with ulcerative colitis or Crohn's disease, or a healthy co-twin of an affected twin (not recorded which). The rearranged segments are TRBV5-4 and TRBJ2-7; TCRdb designates TRBD2, a call that cannot be tested without DNA. The CDR3 corresponds to CASSLLVTSGTFNEQYF.